One and the same sample provided the 30 T cell receptor beta chains below, sequenced in a study of blood T cell repertoires in COVID-19. Measured with immunoSEQ multiplex PCR; TCRdb has only the in-frame clones, and not every one. The sample lists 250,000 to 350,000 clones, about 85% occurring once. Sequencing was performed on PBMCs or T cells enriched from blood (not recorded which). These receptors all come from a woman aged 45-60 years who had recovered from COVID-19.

The rearrangement links TRBV7-2 to TRBJ1-6, with D unresolved. CDR1 is SGHTA, CDR2 FQGNSA, per germline. V gave up 2 bases and J gave up 9 bases, with 14 bases separating them. The CDR3 length is 15 residues. CDR3 sequence: CASSLMAVVVSPLHF. CDR3 nucleotides: TGTGCCAGCAGCTTAATGGCAGTGGTTGTTTCACCCCTCCACTTT.

Note on this clone: This CDR3 is also generated by other DNA sequences in the sample. V and J are TRBV30 and TRBJ1-5; no definite D call. Germline V CDR1 and CDR2: GTSNPN, SVGIG (reference sequence). V was shortened by 0 bases and J by 4 bases, with 7 bases between the two germline ends. The CDR3 has 13 residues. DNA of the CDR3: TGTGCCTGGAGTGTAGCGGGGAATCAGCCCCAGCATTTT. Protein sequence: CAWSVAGNQPQHF.

V and J are TRBV27 and TRBJ2-7, with 7 bases fitting TRBD1. This CDR3 spans 14 amino acids. Germline lookup yields CDR1 MNHEY and CDR2 SMNVEV (reference sequence). V shed 5 bases and J 2 bases; nucleotides not matched to a gene: 6. The CDR3 loop is CASSARQGTYEQYF. DNA of the CDR3: TGTGCCAGCAGTGCTCGACAGGGAACCTACGAGCAGTACTTC.

The chain couples TRBV7-9 to TRBJ2-2, with D possibly being TRBD2 (6 bases). Germline loops: CDR1 SEHNR, CDR2 FQNEAQ (reference sequence). Trimming took 2 bases from V and 7 from J, leaving 8 bases between them. The length of the CDR3 is 13 residues. The CDR3 sequence: CASSLWGVGELFF. The DNA of the CDR3 is TGTGCCAGCAGCTTATGGGGGGTCGGGGAGCTGTTTTTT.

The chain carries TRBV25-1 and TRBJ2-7; no reliable D call. V lost 6 bases and J 3 bases, leaving 6 bases between the germline ends. CDR1 is MGHDK and CDR2 is SYGVNS in the germline V gene. The length of the CDR3 is 11 residues. In DNA, the CDR3 is TGTGCCAGCAGAAACAGCTACGAGCAGTACTTC. It yields the protein CASRNSYEQYF.

The chain employs TRBV24-1 and TRBJ1-4; 8 bases are a match to TRBD1. Germline trimming cut 4 bases from V and 7 bases from J; bases unmatched to any gene: 10. Germline V gene data show CDR1 as KGHDR and CDR2 as SFDVKD. This CDR3 spans 16 amino acids. The CDR3 region has the DNA TGTGCCACCAGTGACTCAACAGGGGGAGGGAGTGAAAAACTGTTTTTT. Translation: CATSDSTGGGSEKLFF.

This chain links TRBV20-1 with TRBJ2-7, with D maybe TRBD2 (6 bases). The CDR3 runs to 12 residues. The V and J ends lost 3 bases and 5 bases respectively, with 11 bases between them. Germline values: CDR1 DFQATT, CDR2 SNEGSKA (reference sequence). CDR3 bases: TGCAGTGCTAGTCATGGGAGGAACGAGCAGTACTTC. Protein: CSASHGRNEQYF.

This chain connects TRBV6-2 or TRBV6-3 to TRBJ2-7; D is possibly TRBD2 (5 bases). This CDR3 comprises 15 residues. The V gene's germline CDR1 is MNHEY and CDR2 SVGEGT. The V end lost 5 bases, the J end lost 4 bases, and 18 bases lay between the germline ends. The CDR3 nucleotides are TGTGCCAGCAGTCCCGGACTCCAATCGGCGTACGAGCAGTACTTC. Translated: CASSPGLQSAYEQYF.

This chain links TRBV5-1 with TRBJ1-1, with a possible D match to TRBD1 (5 bases). Trimming took 6 bases from V and 4 from J, leaving 22 bases between them. The germline V gene encodes CDR1 SGHRS and CDR2 YFSETQ. This CDR3 region has 16 residues. This chain's CDR3 is CASTPPSGEGSTEAFF. DNA of the CDR3: TGCGCCAGCACCCCCCCTTCGGGGGAGGGGAGCACTGAAGCTTTCTTT. The whole variable domain, filled in from reference TRBV5-1 and TRBJ1-1, reads KAGVTQTPRYLIKTRGQQVTLSCSPISGHRSVSWYQQTPGQGLQFLFEYFSETQRNKGNFPGRFSGRQFSNSRSEMNVSTLELGDSALYLCASTPPSGEGSTEAFFGQGTRLTVV.

This chain uses TRBV12-5 with TRBJ1-3; D may be TRBD1 (5 bases). CDR1 LGHNT and CDR2 FRNRAP come from the germline V gene. There are 14 residues in the CDR3. V lost 5 bases and J 2 bases, leaving 10 bases between the germline ends. The CDR3 reads CASGTGHTGNTIYF. CDR3 in DNA: TGTGCTAGTGGTACCGGACATACTGGAAACACCATATATTTT.

DNA for the CDR3: TGTGCCAGCAGCTTAAGCGGTTCCTACAATGAGCAGTTCTTC. It specifies CASSLSGSYNEQFF. V and J are TRBV11-2 and TRBJ2-1, with TRBD2 as a possible D gene (5 bases). The CDR3 covers 14 residues. Germline lookup yields CDR1 SGHAT and CDR2 FQNNGV. V shed 2 bases and J shed 1 base, with 6 bases lying between them. Looking up the rest from reference TRBV11-2 and TRBJ2-1 gives the full variable domain: EAGVAQSPRYKIIEKRQSVAFWCNPISGHATLYWYQQILGQGPKLLIQFQNNGVVDDSQLPKDRFSAERLKGVDSTLKIQPAKLEDSAVYLCASSLSGSYNEQFFGPGTRLTVL.

This clone has only one observation. The rearrangement links TRBV11-2 to TRBJ1-2, with 9 bases lining up with TRBD1. V dropped 5 bases and J dropped 10; count of bases not matched to a gene: 8. CDR3 length equals 13 residues. Germline V gene lookup returns CDR1 SGHAT and CDR2 FQNNGV. This chain's CDR3 is CASSLDRDRDYTF. CDR3 DNA sequence: TGTGCCAGCAGCCTCGACCGGGACAGGGACTACACCTTC.

The chain is built from TRBV7-3 and TRBJ1-1, with 8 bases that match TRBD1. The CDR3 sequence is 17 residues long. Germline CDR1 is SGHTA and CDR2 is FQGTGA. V gave up 5 bases and J gave up 1 base; unmatched junction bases: 12. CDR3 sequence: CASSTTGGPRGNTEAFF. CDR3 sequence (DNA): TGTGCCAGCAGCACAACAGGGGGACCCCGCGGGAACACTGAAGCTTTCTTT.

This clone was seen a handful of times. The CDR3 sequence: CASSPQGFDEQFF. DNA for the CDR3: TGTGCCAGCAGCCCGCAGGGGTTCGATGAGCAGTTCTTC. This chain joins TRBV25-1 and TRBJ2-1; D possibly corresponds to TRBD1 (6 bases). Germline V gene sequence: CDR1 MGHDK, CDR2 SYGVNS. V shed 6 bases and J shed 8 bases, with 14 bases lying between them. CDR3 length: 13 amino acids. Drawing the rest from reference TRBV25-1 and TRBJ2-1, the complete variable domain is EADIYQTPRYLVIGTGKKITLECSQTMGHDKMYWYQQDPGMELHLIHYSYGVNSTEKGDLSSESTVSRIRTEHFPLTLESARPSHTSQYLCASSPQGFDEQFFGPGTRLTVL.

The chain's CDR3 is CASSLRQGGDQPQHF. The CDR3 coding sequence is TGTGCCAGCAGCTTGAGGCAGGGAGGGGATCAGCCCCAGCATTTT. This rearrangement joins TRBV5-5 to TRBJ1-5; TRBD1 is a possible D gene (5 bases). There are 15 residues in the CDR3. Germline V gene lookup returns CDR1 SGHKS and CDR2 YYEKEE (reference sequence). The germline V and J ends were trimmed by 1 base and 5 bases, with 13 bases remaining between them.

The chain couples TRBV29-1 to TRBJ1-1, with a tentative D call TRBD1 (6 bases). Germline CDR1 is SQVTM and CDR2 is ANQGSEA. This CDR3 comprises 12 residues. V was shortened by 6 bases and J by 7 bases, with 15 bases between the two germline ends. Written as DNA, the CDR3 is TGCAGCGTCACAGGGTGGAAGGTTGAAGCTTTCTTT. It is translated as CSVTGWKVEAFF.

The rearrangement uses TRBV9 and TRBJ2-3; 10 bases agree with TRBD2. Germline CDR1 reads SGDLS; CDR2 reads YYNGEE. V gave up 3 bases and J gave up 2 bases; unmatched junction bases: 18. This CDR3 region has 20 residues. The CDR3, as DNA: TGTGCCAGCAGCGCAGGGAAAGGGCCAGCGGGGGGGACATACACAGATACGCAGTATTTT. Its translation: CASSAGKGPAGGTYTDTQYF. The full variable domain, in which reference TRBV9 and TRBJ2-3 provide the parts outside the CDR3, is DSGVTQTPKHLITATGQRVTLRCSPRSGDLSVYWYQQSLDQGLQFLIQYYNGEERAKGNILERFSAQQFPDLHSELNLSSLELGDSALYFCASSAGKGPAGGTYTDTQYFGPGTRLTVL.

This clone occurred once. The DNA of the CDR3 is TGTGCCAGCAGCTTAGAAGCGGCAATCTATGGCTACACCTTC. Translation gives CASSLEAAIYGYTF. The genes are TRBV7-2 and TRBJ1-2, with D unclear. Germline lookup yields CDR1 SGHTA and CDR2 FQGNSA. Trimming pared 1 base from V and 4 bases from J, leaving 10 bases between. The CDR3 is 14 amino acids.

V and J are TRBV7-2 and TRBJ1-1, with a tentative D call TRBD1 (5 bases). The CDR3 is made up of 13 amino acids. V was pared by 2 bases and J by 4 bases, with 8 bases between. Per the germline V gene, CDR1 is SGHTA and CDR2 is FQGNSA. The CDR3 reads CASSLRQLTEAFF. CDR3 nucleotide sequence: TGTGCCAGCAGCTTAAGACAGCTCACTGAAGCTTTCTTT.

The V gene is TRBV3-1 (or the pseudogene TRBV3-2), the J gene TRBJ2-5; 13 bases match TRBD2. CDR3 size: 16 residues. After removal of 4 bases from V and 2 bases from J, the junction contained 4 bases not matched to a gene. The V gene's germline CDR1 is LGHDT and CDR2 YNNKEL (reference sequence). The CDR3 loop is CASSLGLAGEQETQYF. The DNA of the CDR3 is TGTGCCAGCAGCCTTGGACTAGCGGGAGAGCAAGAGACCCAGTACTTC.

The chain joins TRBV20-1 to TRBJ2-1; 8 nucleotides match TRBD2. The CDR3 has 15 residues. Trimming removed 3 bases from V and 5 bases from J; junction bases left unmatched: 9. CDR1 DFQATT and CDR2 SNEGSKA come from the germline V gene (reference sequence). The CDR3 loop reads CSASRGGVRDNEQFF. In nucleotides, the CDR3 is TGCAGTGCTAGTCGGGGGGGCGTCCGGGACAATGAGCAGTTCTTC.

This clone appeared a single time. The V call is TRBV12-3 or TRBV12-4, the J call TRBJ1-3; the D is unclear. V lost 9 bases to trimming and J lost 2 bases, with 11 bases between them. There are 13 residues in the CDR3. The CDR3 DNA is TGTGCCAGTATCCCCTCGGCTGGAAACACCATATATTTT. Its translation is CASIPSAGNTIYF.

The chain recombines TRBV27 with TRBJ2-7, with 12 bases aligning to TRBD2. With V trimmed by 6 bases and J by 7 bases, 7 bases remained unmatched. Germline CDR1 and CDR2: MNHEY and SMNVEV (reference sequence). The CDR3 has 14 residues. DNA for the CDR3: TGTGCCAGCAGGTCTCTAGCGGGGGGGCAAGAGCAGTACTTC. Translation gives CASRSLAGGQEQYF.

The chain carries TRBV4-2 and TRBJ2-2, with D perhaps matching TRBD2 (6 bases). With 5 bases removed from V and 7 bases from J, the gap between germline ends came to 17 bases. Germline V gene sequence: CDR1 LGHNA, CDR2 YNFKEQ. The CDR3 has 15 residues. DNA for the CDR3: TGTGCCAGCAGCGAGGGACTGACTGCATACGGGGAGCTGTTTTTT. It yields the protein CASSEGLTAYGELFF.

V and J are TRBV10-3 and TRBJ1-5; D not resolved. CDR1 and CDR2 from the germline V gene are ENHRY and SYGVKD. Trimming pared 1 base from V and 4 bases from J, leaving 5 bases between. The CDR3 is 13 amino acids. The CDR3 DNA sequence: TGTGCCATCAGTGAGTTGTTAAATCAGCCCCAGCATTTT. It encodes CAISELLNQPQHF.

The rearrangement links TRBV9 to TRBJ2-7; 7 nucleotides match TRBD1. This CDR3 is 19 amino acids long. V shed 4 bases, J shed 6 bases, and the junction held 25 bases outside the gene matches. Germline V gives CDR1 SGDLS, CDR2 YYNGEE. CDR3 coding DNA: TGTGCCAGCAGCCCCCGGGACAGCGTAAGGGTCATCGGAGCCTCCGAGCAGTACTTC. Translating it yields CASSPRDSVRVIGASEQYF.

As DNA, the CDR3 is TGTGCCTGGAGTGTATGGACATCCACTGAAGCTTTCTTT. It yields the protein CAWSVWTSTEAFF. The chain carries TRBV30 and TRBJ1-1, with a possible D match to TRBD1 (5 bases). CDR1 is GTSNPN, CDR2 SVGIG, per germline (reference sequence). The CDR3 runs 13 residues. The V gene lost 0 bases and the J gene lost 4 bases, with 9 bases spanning the gap. The full variable domain, in which reference TRBV30 and TRBJ1-1 provide the parts outside the CDR3, is SQTIHQWPATLVQPVGSPLSLECTVEGTSNPNLYWYRQAAGRGLQLLFYSVGIGQISSEVPQNLSASRPQDRQFILSSKKLLLSDSGFYLCAWSVWTSTEAFFGQGTRLTVV.

This chain connects TRBV4-1 to TRBJ2-1, with a weak D call TRBD1 (5 bases). Trimming took 0 bases from V and 8 from J, leaving 8 bases between them. The CDR3 consists of 13 residues. Germline CDR1 is MGHRA and CDR2 is YSYEKL. Written as DNA, the CDR3 is TGCGCCAGCAGCCAAGATTCCAGGGATGAGCAGTTCTTC. It yields the protein CASSQDSRDEQFF.

The CDR3 bases are TGTGCCAGCAGCTTAGACTTTCTGAACACTGAAGCTTTCTTT. It yields the protein CASSLDFLNTEAFF. V gene TRBV7-2 combines with J gene TRBJ1-1; D is unclear. The germline CDR1 and CDR2 sequences are SGHTA and FQGNSA. Deletions cut 1 base from V and 0 bases from J, with 6 bases between. The CDR3 totals 14 residues.

The V call is TRBV6-5, the J call TRBJ1-2; D is unresolved. This CDR3 region has 12 residues. V was clipped by 4 bases and J by 0 bases, with 3 bases between them. Germline V gives CDR1 MNHEY, CDR2 SVGAGI. CDR3 protein: CASSFSNYGYTF. The CDR3, as DNA: TGTGCCAGCAGTTTCTCTAACTATGGCTACACCTTC.